Below, 11 T cell receptor beta chains from the same sample are listed, as sequenced in a study of OX40 agonist ivuxolimab in advanced cancers. Libraries were made using the immunoSEQ multiplex PCR assay. TCRdb's version of the immuneACCESS table is confined to in-frame rearrangements and falls short of the full clone set. An unresolved V gene accounts for under half of the shortfall where checked; the remainder is of unknown origin. In all, the sample holds 100,000 to 150,000 clones, and approximately 90% of those were seen once. The ten largest clones capture 0.81% of the sample. The sample was CD4+ or CD8+ T cells sorted from blood, taken in a trial of the OX40 agonist ivuxolimab. Receptors were obtained from an adult with an advanced solid tumor such as melanoma, head and neck, liver or kidney cancer.

The V and J genes are TRBV30 and TRBJ1-2, with 7 bases fitting TRBD1. The CDR3 sequence is 14 residues long. V was clipped by 1 base and J by 1 base; unmatched bases: 3. The germline V gene encodes CDR1 GTSNPN and CDR2 SVGIG (reference sequence). CDR3 nucleotide sequence: TGTGCCTGGAGTGCATACAGGGGTAACTATGGCTACACCTTC. This sequence encodes CAWSAYRGNYGYTF.

The J gene is TRBJ1-1, the V gene TRBV7-9; 7 bases agree with TRBD1. Unmatched junction bases numbered 5, after V lost 6 bases and J lost 1 base. This CDR3 is built from 14 residues. CDR1 and CDR2 (germline): SEHNR, FQNEAQ (reference sequence). CDR3: CASRPGQWNTEAFF. The CDR3 nucleotides read TGTGCCAGCAGACCGGGACAGTGGAACACTGAAGCTTTCTTT. The complete variable domain, with remaining parts taken from reference TRBV7-9 and TRBJ1-1, reads DTGVSQNPRHKITKRGQNVTFRCDPISEHNRLYWYRQTLGQGPEFLTYFQNEAQLEKSRLLSDRFSAERPKGSFSTLEIQRTEQGDSAMYLCASRPGQWNTEAFFGQGTRLTVV.

CDR3 DNA: TGCGCCAGCAGCTTCGGGCCCTCTGGCACTGAGCAGTTCTTC. This gives the protein CASSFGPSGTEQFF. The chain employs TRBV5-1 and TRBJ2-1; D unclear. V was clipped by 2 bases and J by 9 bases, with 15 bases between them. Germline CDR1 and CDR2: SGHRS and YFSETQ. The CDR3 runs 14 residues.

V is TRBV19 and J is TRBJ1-3; no definite D call. Germline assignment: CDR1 LNHDA and CDR2 SQIVND (reference sequence). The length of the CDR3 is 13 residues. The germline V and J ends were trimmed by 5 bases and 2 bases, with 7 bases remaining between them. CDR3 DNA: TGTGCCAGTAGTGACCAGGCTGGAAACACCATATATTTT. Translated: CASSDQAGNTIYF.

The chain joins TRBV11-3 to TRBJ2-3; unclear D gene. Germline CDR1 reads SGHNT; CDR2 reads YENEEA. The CDR3 has 13 residues. V was clipped by 8 bases and J by 1 base, with 10 bases between them. This CDR3 is CASSREGTDTQYF. The DNA of the CDR3 is TGTGCCAGCTCGCGTGAGGGCACAGATACGCAGTATTTT.

The rearrangement joins TRBV28 to TRBJ2-1; 7 bases agree with TRBD2. Germline values: CDR1 MDHEN, CDR2 SYDVKM. The J segment lost 4 bases and the V segment lost 6 bases, leaving 6 bases of the junction unmatched. The CDR3 loop spans 14 amino acids. The CDR3 protein is CASSGLAEYNEQFF. The CDR3, as DNA: TGTGCCAGCAGCGGTCTAGCGGAGTACAATGAGCAGTTCTTC.

The chain has TRBV6-5 and TRBJ2-2; maybe TRBD1 (5 bases). V shed 5 bases and J shed 0 bases, with 7 bases lying between them. Germline V gene data show CDR1 as MNHEY and CDR2 as SVGAGI. The CDR3 contains 14 residues. The CDR3: CASSHRSNTGELFF. CDR3 nucleotide sequence: TGTGCCAGCAGTCACAGGTCGAACACCGGGGAGCTGTTTTTT.

The chain is built from TRBV9 and TRBJ2-7; weak D call: TRBD2 (7 bases). The germline V and J ends were trimmed by 0 bases and 3 bases, with 13 bases remaining between them. Per the germline V gene, CDR1 is SGDLS and CDR2 is YYNGEE. The CDR3 contains 15 residues. The CDR3 protein is CASSVGGGPLYEQYF. In DNA, the CDR3 is TGTGCCAGCAGCGTAGGGGGGGGCCCGCTCTACGAGCAGTACTTC.

The J gene is TRBJ1-6, the V gene TRBV27, with D unclear. Germline CDR1 is MNHEY and CDR2 is SMNVEV (reference sequence). This CDR3 comprises 13 residues. Trimming took 2 bases from V and 13 from J, leaving 12 bases between them. This CDR3 reads CASSLADRLPLHF. The DNA of the CDR3 is TGTGCCAGCAGTTTAGCGGACCGCCTTCCCCTCCACTTT.

A single count supports this clone. The V and J genes are TRBV28 and TRBJ1-2; weak D call: TRBD1 (6 bases). This CDR3 contains 13 residues. Trimming took off 2 bases at V and 5 bases at J, with 9 bases between the two ends. The germline V gene encodes CDR1 MDHEN and CDR2 SYDVKM. CDR3 amino acids: CASSLHTGYGYTF. CDR3 nucleotides: TGTGCCAGCAGTTTACATACAGGGTATGGCTACACCTTC.

Here the CDR3 DNA reads TGTGCCAGTAGTATGGCCAGTGGAATTAATGAAAAACTGTTTTTT. Amino acids: CASSMASGINEKLFF. The chain joins TRBV19 to TRBJ1-4; D is unclear. CDR1 and CDR2 from the germline V gene are LNHDA and SQIVND (reference sequence). The CDR3 consists of 15 residues. V was clipped by 3 bases and J by 4 bases, with 12 bases between them.